The rows below give T cell receptor beta chains drawn from one sample of a study of cytomegalovirus exposure and HLA in healthy donors. Sequencing was performed with immunoSEQ multiplex PCR; in TCRdb, only in-frame clones are kept and a portion is missing. The sample records roughly 180,000 clones, roughly 75% being singletons. Sequenced: PBMCs. The receptor source for this set is a female donor in good health and CMV-seronegative. CDR3s include the opening cysteine and the closing phenylalanine or tryptophan. The D gene is left open where the match is weak. Not every row has a clone size; where given, it reads once, few, many or a size class.

d_call j_call v_call clone_size cdr3_nt cdr3_aa
NA TRBJ2-7 TRBV11-2 NA TGTGCCAGCAGCCCAGGTTCCTCCTACGAGCAGTACTTC CASSPGSSYEQYF
NA TRBJ1-3 TRBV2 NA TGTGCCAGCATGGTCTCACGGGGTGTCTCTGGAAACACCATATATTTT CASMVSRGVSGNTIYF
NA TRBJ2-7 TRBV7-2 few TGTGCCAGCAGCTTCGACCTAGCCTCTCTATCCTACGAGCAGTACTTC CASSFDLASLSYEQYF
TRBD1 TRBJ2-7 TRBV10-3 NA TGTGCCACCCGGGGACCGGGACAGCAAAGCTCCTACGAGCAGTACTTC CATRGPGQQSSYEQYF
TRBD2 TRBJ2-7 TRBV11-2 once TGTGCCAGCAGCCTAACTAGCGGTGACTCCTACGAGCAGTACTTC CASSLTSGDSYEQYF
NA TRBJ1-2 TRBV7-9 NA TGTGCCAGCAACAAACCCGGCCGGGGGTATGGCTACACCTTC CASNKPGRGYGYTF
NA TRBJ2-7 TRBV29-1 NA TGCAGCGTCGACCAGACGGGTAGCTCCTACGAGCAGTACTTC CSVDQTGSSYEQYF
NA TRBJ2-3 TRBV6-8 NA TGTGCCAGCAGTTATATGGGCGGGGTCACAGATACGCAGTATTTT CASSYMGGVTDTQYF
NA TRBJ2-3 TRBV4-1 NA TGCGCCAGCAGCCAAGTAAAGGGGGGGGCCGGGGGTGAGGGGGGGGATACGCAGTATTTT CASSQVKGGAGGEGGDTQYF
TRBD1 TRBJ2-7 TRBV2 NA TGTGCCAGCAGATGGACAGGGGACACCTACGAGCAGTACTTC CASRWTGDTYEQYF
TRBD1 TRBJ2-1 TRBV28 NA TGTGCCAGCAGCTCTCCTGGGACAGGGGGCCGAAGTGAGCAGTTCTTC CASSSPGTGGRSEQFF
NA TRBJ1-4 TRBV11-2 NA TGTGCCAGCAGCTCCAGGGATTGGGAAACTAATGAAAAACTGTTTTTT CASSSRDWETNEKLFF
TRBD2 TRBJ2-7 TRBV19 NA TGTGCCAGTAGTATAGCTGGACTAGCGGGAGACCAATACGAGCAGTACTTC CASSIAGLAGDQYEQYF
TRBD1 TRBJ2-1 TRBV27 NA TGTGCCAGCAATCCCGGGACAGTATACAATGAGCAGTTCTTC CASNPGTVYNEQFF
NA TRBJ2-3 TRBV6-4 NA TGTGCCAGCAGTGACGGAGGGGGGGCGACAGATACGCAGTATTTT CASSDGGGATDTQYF
NA TRBJ1-3 TRBV7-2 NA TGTGCCAGCAGCTGGGGGAGGTCCTCTGGAAACACCATATATTTT CASSWGRSSGNTIYF
TRBD1 TRBJ2-7 TRBV19 NA TGTGCCAGTAGCACTTCCGGGACAGGGGACGAGCAGTACTTC CASSTSGTGDEQYF
NA TRBJ1-5 TRBV18 NA TGTGCCAGCTCACCATCCGGGACTGAATTTTTCCGCAATCAGCCCCAGCATTTT CASSPSGTEFFRNQPQHF
NA TRBJ2-7 TRBV28 NA TGTGCCAGCCAAGTCGGGAGCTCCTACGAGCAGTACTTC CASQVGSSYEQYF
NA TRBJ1-1 TRBV6-1 NA TGTGCCAGCAGCTATACAGTGAACACTGAAGCTTTCTTT CASSYTVNTEAFF
TRBD1 TRBJ1-4 TRBV15 NA TGTGCCACCAGCAGAGATCGGACAGGGAGGTATGAAAAACTGTTTTTT CATSRDRTGRYEKLFF
NA TRBJ1-5 TRBV30 few TGTGCCTGGAGTCAGGGGCCAAATCAGCCCCAGCATTTT CAWSQGPNQPQHF
TRBD1 TRBJ1-2 TRBV6-1 NA TGTGCCAGCAGTGAAGCAGGGACAGGGAACTATGGCTACACCTTC CASSEAGTGNYGYTF
TRBD1 TRBJ2-1 TRBV30 few TGTGCCTGGGGACAGGAGAACAATGAGCAGTTCTTC CAWGQENNEQFF
NA TRBJ2-1 TRBV7-2 once TGTGCCAGCAGCTTAGTCGCGGGATCCCGTAATGAGCAGTTCTTC CASSLVAGSRNEQFF
NA TRBJ1-5 TRBV15 NA TGTGCCACCAGGCGGGCCGGCCGGGGTAGCAATCAGCCCCAGCATTTT CATRRAGRGSNQPQHF
TRBD1 TRBJ1-4 TRBV7-9 NA TGTGCCAGCAGTTTACCGCAGGGGGCTAATGAAAAACTGTTTTTT CASSLPQGANEKLFF
TRBD1 TRBJ2-7 TRBV7-2 NA TGTGCCAGCAGCTTAAGGCTTGGGGACAGGGGGGGCCACGAGCAGTACTTC CASSLRLGDRGGHEQYF
NA TRBJ2-3 TRBV4-2 once TGTGCCAGCAGCCAAGGTTGGAGGGTAGATACGCAGTATTTT CASSQGWRVDTQYF
TRBD2 TRBJ2-1 TRBV9 NA TGTGCCAGCAGCGCGGGACTACCCCGGTTGCAGCAGTTCTTC CASSAGLPRLQQFF
NA TRBJ2-7 TRBV7-8 NA TGTGCCAGCAGCCCTGATTGGACTCGCGGCGCGGAGCAGTACTTC CASSPDWTRGAEQYF
NA TRBJ1-2 TRBV28 NA TGTGCCAGCAGTGTATCAGGGTATGGCTACACCTTC CASSVSGYGYTF
TRBD2 TRBJ2-7 TRBV4-3 NA TGCGCCAGCAGTCCCTCGGGGGGGTTCTACGAGCAGTACTTC CASSPSGGFYEQYF
NA TRBJ1-4 TRBV9 NA TGTGCCAGCAGCGTAGGGACAGCCTCTAATGAAAAACTGTTTTTT CASSVGTASNEKLFF
TRBD1 TRBJ2-7 TRBV4-1 few TGCGCCAGCGCCGACAGGGGCGGGGAGCAGTACTTC CASADRGGEQYF
NA TRBJ2-1 TRBV5-1 NA TGCGCCAGCAGCTTTGGCCCTACAGGGAAGGTGCAGTTCTTC CASSFGPTGKVQFF
NA TRBJ1-2 TRBV6-6 NA TGTGCCAGCAGTTACTCAGGACAGCCGTCTAACTATGGCTACACCTTC CASSYSGQPSNYGYTF
TRBD1 TRBJ1-2 TRBV11-2 NA TGTGCCAGCAGCCAACAGGGGGCGGGGGGCTACACCTTC CASSQQGAGGYTF
TRBD1 TRBJ2-3 TRBV2 NA TGTGCCAGCAGCGACAGGGGATGGGCAGATACGCAGTATTTT CASSDRGWADTQYF
TRBD1 TRBJ2-6 TRBV6-5 NA TGTGCCAGCAGTACGACAGGGGAGGCCAACGTCCTGACTTTC CASSTTGEANVLTF
NA TRBJ2-7 TRBV7-2 NA TGTGCCAGCAACAGCCCCCCGCGACAGGCCTACGAGCAGTACTTC CASNSPPRQAYEQYF
TRBD2 TRBJ2-5 TRBV5-1 NA TGCGCCAGCAGCTCGGGACTAGCGGGGGGCGGGGAGACCCAGTACTTC CASSSGLAGGGETQYF
TRBD2 TRBJ2-3 TRBV27 NA TGTGCCAGCAGTTTATCTAGCGGGAGGATTTCAGATACGCAGTATTTT CASSLSSGRISDTQYF
TRBD1 TRBJ1-2 TRBV10-3 NA TGTGCCGGCGCCCCCACCGGGACAGGCCATGGCTACACCTTC CAGAPTGTGHGYTF
NA TRBJ1-5 TRBV15 NA TGTGCCACCAGCAGAGAGTTGGGCCAGCCCCAGCATTTT CATSRELGQPQHF
NA TRBJ2-1 TRBV13 NA TGTGCCAGCAGCTTTCCCGGAGGGCTAGCCCAGAACAATGAGCAGTTCTTC CASSFPGGLAQNNEQFF
NA TRBJ2-7 TRBV7-2 NA TGTGCCAGCAGCTTTGAGGGCCTTTCCTACGAGCAGTACTTC CASSFEGLSYEQYF